The 9 T cell receptor beta chains below were found in one sample sequenced in a study of T-cell reconstitution after alpha-beta-depleted transplantation in children. Unique molecular identifiers were used in preparing the TCRbeta library. TCRdb recomputed calls from the PCR reads with MiXCR, one row per CDR3 protein. The sample has around 800,000 distinct CDR3 sequences, 15% to 20% seen once. The sequencing used PBMCs, mostly from graft donor cells, collected 360 days after TCRalphabeta/CD19-depleted stem cell transplant. The origin of the receptors is a male patient between 10 and 17 years old who had a stem cell transplant for acute lymphoblastic leukemia, so the T cells may come from the graft donor.

This clonotype appeared a few times. Sequence at one end of the junction differs from germline and may be a read error. This chain joins TRBV12-3 or TRBV12-4 and TRBJ2-1, with 10 nucleotides matching TRBD2. This CDR3 is built from 15 residues. The CDR3 sequence: CASSLAGVIYNEQFF. As DNA, the CDR3 is TGTGCCAGCAGTCTAGCGGGAGTGATATACAATGAGCAGTTCTTC.

In nucleotides, the CDR3 is TGTGCCAGCAGCGTAGCTAAGGGCGGGAGGCGTTACAATGAGCAGTTCTTC. This sequence encodes CASSVAKGGRRYNEQFF. The chain couples TRBV9 to TRBJ2-1; 8 bases are a match to TRBD2. The CDR3 length is 17 residues. Germline CDR1 is SGDLS and CDR2 is YYNGEE. With 0 bases clipped from V and 4 bases from J, the junction kept 9 bases outside the gene matches.

V and J are TRBV20-1 and TRBJ2-7, with 11 bases lining up with TRBD2. V gave up 0 bases and J gave up 0 bases; unmatched junction bases: 4. Germline V gene data show CDR1 as DFQATT and CDR2 as SNEGSKA (reference sequence). CDR3 length: 16 residues. CDR3: CSARDGGTSGSYEQYF. CDR3 nucleotide sequence: TGCAGTGCTAGAGATGGTGGGACTAGCGGCTCCTACGAGCAGTACTTC.

The chain has TRBV20-1 and TRBJ2-2; TRBD1 aligns across 11 bases. The CDR3 is 14 amino acids. CDR1 is DFQATT, CDR2 SNEGSKA, per germline (reference sequence). V shed 5 bases, J shed 7 bases, and the junction held 6 bases outside the gene matches. The CDR3 loop reads CSAPGQGAYGELFF. The CDR3, as DNA: TGCAGTGCTCCAGGACAGGGGGCTTACGGGGAGCTGTTTTTT.

This chain joins TRBV4-1 and TRBJ2-3; 8 bases map to TRBD2. The germline CDR1 and CDR2 sequences are MGHRA and YSYEKL. CDR3 length: 20 amino acids. J was trimmed by 6 bases and V by 3 bases; bases with no gene match: 23. The CDR3 here is CASSHRIGTSRVGPWDTQYF. The CDR3 DNA sequence: TGCGCCAGCAGCCACCGGATCGGGACTAGTCGGGTTGGTCCGTGGGATACGCAGTATTTT.

The gene calls are TRBV4-1 and TRBJ2-3; 10 bases map to TRBD2. The CDR3 spans 18 residues. The ends lost 0 bases at V and 5 bases at J; junction bases unmatched: 11. CDR1 and CDR2 from the germline V gene are MGHRA and YSYEKL. CDR3 nucleotide sequence: TGCGCCAGCAGCCAAGATGGTCCTAGCGGGAGTATAGGAGATACGCAGTATTTT. Translated: CASSQDGPSGSIGDTQYF.

V gene TRBV19 combines with J gene TRBJ1-2, with TRBD1 matching over 8 bases. With 6 bases clipped from V and 4 bases from J, the junction kept 7 bases outside the gene matches. The germline gives CDR1 LNHDA, CDR2 SQIVND (reference sequence). This CDR3 region has 14 residues. The CDR3 DNA reads TGTGCCAGTAGAGGGACAGGAGGAGGCTATGGCTACACCTTC. This encodes CASRGTGGGYGYTF.

This clonotype was observed a few times. V and J are TRBV6-1 and TRBJ2-2; D call uncertain. V was cut by 6 bases and J by 1 base, with 12 bases left in between. Germline CDR1 is MNHNS and CDR2 is SASEGT. The CDR3 consists of 15 residues. As DNA, the CDR3 is TGTGCCAGCAGCTCGTTTGGCAGGAACACCGGGGAGCTGTTTTTT. This codes for CASSSFGRNTGELFF.

This clonotype was found many times. CDR3 sequence: CASSWTGLNTEAFF. Written as DNA, the CDR3 is TGTGCCAGCAGTTGGACAGGGTTGAACACTGAAGCTTTCTTT. V usage is TRBV12-3 or TRBV12-4 and J usage is TRBJ1-1; 8 bases match TRBD1. With 4 bases clipped from V and 0 bases from J, the junction kept 1 base outside the gene matches. This CDR3 has 14 amino acids.